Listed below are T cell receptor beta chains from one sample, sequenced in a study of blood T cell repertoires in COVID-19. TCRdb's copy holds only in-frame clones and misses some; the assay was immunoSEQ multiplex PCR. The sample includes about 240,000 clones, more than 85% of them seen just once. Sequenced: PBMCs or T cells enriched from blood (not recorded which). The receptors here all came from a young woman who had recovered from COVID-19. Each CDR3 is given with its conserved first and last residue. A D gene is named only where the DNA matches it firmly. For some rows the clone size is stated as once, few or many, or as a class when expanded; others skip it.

TGTGCCAGCAGTGAACACGGGAGTCGTAACGAGCAGTACTTC,CASSEHGSRNEQYF,14,-,TRBJ2-7,TRBV6-1,-
TGTGCCAGCAGTTTTGAGGAATCAGACTATGGCTACACCTTC,CASSFEESDYGYTF,14,-,TRBJ1-2,TRBV6-2/TRBV6-3,-
TGTGCCAGCAGTCGTGACAGGGGTAATGAAAAACTGTTTTTT,CASSRDRGNEKLFF,14,-,TRBJ1-4,TRBV7-2,TRBD1
TGCGCCAGCAGCCAAACCAATTTAGCGGGAGGGCCTTTGAACAATGAGCAGTTCTTC,CASSQTNLAGGPLNNEQFF,19,-,TRBJ2-1,TRBV4-1,TRBD2
TGTGCCAGCAGCTTAGTTAGGGCTAGCGGGAGGAATTACGAGCAGTACTTC,CASSLVRASGRNYEQYF,17,-,TRBJ2-7,TRBV7-2,TRBD2
TGTGCCATCAGTGAGCCGGGACTAGCGGAGGTGCTTAGCACAGATACGCAGTATTTT,CAISEPGLAEVLSTDTQYF,19,-,TRBJ2-3,TRBV10-3,TRBD2
TGCGCCAGCAGCCAAGATAATTTTCCGGACAGCTCCTACGAGCAGTACTTC,CASSQDNFPDSSYEQYF,17,-,TRBJ2-7,TRBV4-3,-
TGTGCCAGTAGTATAGATGGCCTAGCGGGAGGGATCCGGGGGAATGAGCAGTTCTTC,CASSIDGLAGGIRGNEQFF,19,-,TRBJ2-1,TRBV19,TRBD2
TGTGCCAGCAGCTTATATTTACAGGGGGCGGACGAGCAGTACTTC,CASSLYLQGADEQYF,15,-,TRBJ2-7,TRBV11-2,TRBD1
TGCAGCGCTCTAGGCCAAGGACTAGCGGGAGTTAAGTCAGATACGCAGTATTTT,CSALGQGLAGVKSDTQYF,18,-,TRBJ2-3,TRBV29-1,TRBD2
TGCAGTGCTAGTATGGTTTCACTTAACTATGGCTACACCTTC,CSASMVSLNYGYTF,14,-,TRBJ1-2,TRBV20-1,-
TGTGCCAGCAGCTTTCCAGGGGGCGACTACACCTTC,CASSFPGGDYTF,12,once,TRBJ1-2,TRBV5-6,TRBD1
TGTGCCAGCAGCCTCGTCTTATACTCTGGGGCCAACGTCCTGACTTTC,CASSLVLYSGANVLTF,16,-,TRBJ2-6,TRBV5-8,-
TGTGCCAGCAGCGTAGAGGGGTGGGATTCACCCCTCCACTTT,CASSVEGWDSPLHF,14,-,TRBJ1-6,TRBV9,-
TGTGCCAGCAGCGGGGGGGAGCCTATAGCCAAAAACATTCAGTACTTC,CASSGGEPIAKNIQYF,16,-,TRBJ2-4,TRBV5-5,TRBD2
TGTGCCAGCAGCCAAGATTCACAGGGGACCCAGTACTTC,CASSQDSQGTQYF,13,-,TRBJ2-5,TRBV3-1/TRBV3-2,-
TGTGCCAGCAGCGTAACGGGGGAGCCCTACGAGCAGTACTTC,CASSVTGEPYEQYF,14,-,TRBJ2-7,TRBV9,-
TGTGCCAGCAGCCGTGGACAGAGGACTAGCTCTGGAAACACCATATATTTT,CASSRGQRTSSGNTIYF,17,-,TRBJ1-3,TRBV14,-
TGTGCCAGCAGTTTCGGCGGGGCGGCAGGCTACGAGCAGTACTTC,CASSFGGAAGYEQYF,15,-,TRBJ2-7,TRBV28,-
TGCAGCGTCGCACGGACAGGGATAACCAACACTGAAGCTTTCTTT,CSVARTGITNTEAFF,15,-,TRBJ1-1,TRBV29-1,TRBD1
TGCGCCAGCAGCCAAGATAGGGTCAGGGTTAATGAAAAACTGTTTTTT,CASSQDRVRVNEKLFF,16,-,TRBJ1-4,TRBV4-3,-
TGTGCCAGCAGCCGAGAGGGACAGGGAGACACTGAAGCTTTCTTT,CASSREGQGDTEAFF,15,-,TRBJ1-1,TRBV4-2,TRBD1
TGTGCCAGCAGTTTGGCGGTTTTTAACACTGAAGCTTTCTTT,CASSLAVFNTEAFF,14,-,TRBJ1-1,TRBV6-5,-
TGTGCCAGCAGTTTATATAATCTCGGGACAGGGCATGGAAACACTGAAGCTTTCTTT,CASSLYNLGTGHGNTEAFF,19,few,TRBJ1-1,TRBV27,TRBD1
TGTGCCTGGAGCCGACAGGGACGAGACGAGCAGTACTTC,CAWSRQGRDEQYF,13,-,TRBJ2-7,TRBV30,TRBD1
TGTGCCAGCAGTGAACTTCCTAGGGAGGGTCTAGAAGATGAGCAGTTCTTC,CASSELPREGLEDEQFF,17,-,TRBJ2-1,TRBV2,TRBD2
TGTGCCACCCGGAAGCGGGAATCGTACAATGAGCAGTTCTTC,CATRKRESYNEQFF,14,-,TRBJ2-1,TRBV28,TRBD2
TGTGCCAGCAGTTTTTATGGAGACCTGCGTAGTGGCTACACCTTC,CASSFYGDLRSGYTF,15,once,TRBJ1-2,TRBV28,-
TGTGCCAGCAGCCAAGCTTCGGGACTTTTTAGCAATCAGCCCCAGCATTTT,CASSQASGLFSNQPQHF,17,few,TRBJ1-5,TRBV4-2,-
TGTGCCAGCAGCTCCGCGGCAGGGGCTCCCCCCAACACTGAAGCTTTCTTT,CASSSAAGAPPNTEAFF,17,-,TRBJ1-1,TRBV28,-
TGTGCCACCAGCAGGCTGGAGAGGGTTTGGGCTGGGGCCAACGTCCTGACTTTC,CATSRLERVWAGANVLTF,18,-,TRBJ2-6,TRBV15,-
TGCGCCAGCAGCCAAGAAGCGGGGAGAGCCTACGAGCAGTACTTC,CASSQEAGRAYEQYF,15,once,TRBJ2-7,TRBV4-3,TRBD2
TGTGCCTGGAGTAGTCACACCGGGACAGGGTATCAGCCCCAGCATTTT,CAWSSHTGTGYQPQHF,16,-,TRBJ1-5,TRBV30,TRBD1
TGTGCCAGCCGCGGGCCATTGGAGGGCTACACCTTC,CASRGPLEGYTF,12,-,TRBJ1-2,TRBV28,-
TGCGCCAGCAGCCAAGACGAGGCGTTTGGAAACACCATATATTTT,CASSQDEAFGNTIYF,15,-,TRBJ1-3,TRBV4-1,-
TGTGCCAGCAGCACAGGAGGGCTCTCTGGAAACACCATATATTTT,CASSTGGLSGNTIYF,15,-,TRBJ1-3,TRBV3-1/TRBV3-2,-
TGCGCCAGCGCCCCGGGACAGGGGGCTTACACAGATACGCAGTATTTT,CASAPGQGAYTDTQYF,16,-,TRBJ2-3,TRBV4-3,TRBD1
TGTGCCAGCAGCCTTATACCGGAGGCCTACGAGCAGTACTTC,CASSLIPEAYEQYF,14,few,TRBJ2-7,TRBV3-1/TRBV3-2,-
TGCGCCAGCAGCTCGCGGACAGGGCATACCCTCGACACTGAAGCTTTCTTT,CASSSRTGHTLDTEAFF,17,once,TRBJ1-1,TRBV5-1,TRBD1
TGTGCCAGCAGCCCATTAGGGACTACCTATTCTCATGAGCAGTTCTTC,CASSPLGTTYSHEQFF,16,-,TRBJ2-1,TRBV9,TRBD2
TGTGCCAGCAGAGGGACAGGTCAATCAGGCCCCCAGCATTTT,CASRGTGQSGPQHF,14,-,TRBJ1-5,TRBV2,TRBD1
TGTGCTAGCAGCTTAGGGCAGGGCTCTGGAAACACCATATATTTT,CASSLGQGSGNTIYF,15,-,TRBJ1-3,TRBV7-7,-
TGTGCCAGCAGCTTCGGGATTACCTTGGGACTGTTTTTT,CASSFGITLGLFF,13,-,TRBJ1-4,TRBV12-3/TRBV12-4,-
TGTGCCAGCTCACAATTTAATACAGACTACGAGCAGTACTTC,CASSQFNTDYEQYF,14,-,TRBJ2-7,TRBV18,-
TGTGCCAGCAGCGTGGCCTCGGGGGGGGCAAATGAAAAACTGTTTTTT,CASSVASGGANEKLFF,16,-,TRBJ1-4,TRBV9,-
TGTGCCCGACAGGGGGCGCGATACGAGCAGTACTTC,CARQGARYEQYF,12,-,TRBJ2-7,TRBV30,TRBD1
TGTGCCAGCAGCGTAGGCAGGGGCTCTGGAAACACCATATATTTT,CASSVGRGSGNTIYF,15,-,TRBJ1-3,TRBV9,-
TGCGCCAGCAGCTTTTCGGACGAGCAGTACTTC,CASSFSDEQYF,11,-,TRBJ2-7,TRBV5-1,-
TGTGCCAGCAGCCAAGTGTGGGACAGGGGTAATCAGCCCCAGCATTTT,CASSQVWDRGNQPQHF,16,-,TRBJ1-5,TRBV4-2,TRBD1
TGTGCCAGCAGCTTTGGACAGAGTGGCTACACCTTC,CASSFGQSGYTF,12,-,TRBJ1-2,TRBV13,-
TGTGCCAGCAGCGTAGATCCGCGGGTGGATACGCAGTATTTT,CASSVDPRVDTQYF,14,-,TRBJ2-3,TRBV9,-
TGTGCCAGCAGTCCCGTGTTCCTCTCCTACAATGAGCAGTTCTTC,CASSPVFLSYNEQFF,15,-,TRBJ2-1,TRBV27,-
TGTGCCATCACGCGGGGGACTAGCGGGAGAGAGACCCAGTACTTC,CAITRGTSGRETQYF,15,-,TRBJ2-5,TRBV28,TRBD2
TGTGCCAGCACCGGGCAGGGGGTGACCCAGTACTTC,CASTGQGVTQYF,12,-,TRBJ2-5,TRBV2,TRBD1